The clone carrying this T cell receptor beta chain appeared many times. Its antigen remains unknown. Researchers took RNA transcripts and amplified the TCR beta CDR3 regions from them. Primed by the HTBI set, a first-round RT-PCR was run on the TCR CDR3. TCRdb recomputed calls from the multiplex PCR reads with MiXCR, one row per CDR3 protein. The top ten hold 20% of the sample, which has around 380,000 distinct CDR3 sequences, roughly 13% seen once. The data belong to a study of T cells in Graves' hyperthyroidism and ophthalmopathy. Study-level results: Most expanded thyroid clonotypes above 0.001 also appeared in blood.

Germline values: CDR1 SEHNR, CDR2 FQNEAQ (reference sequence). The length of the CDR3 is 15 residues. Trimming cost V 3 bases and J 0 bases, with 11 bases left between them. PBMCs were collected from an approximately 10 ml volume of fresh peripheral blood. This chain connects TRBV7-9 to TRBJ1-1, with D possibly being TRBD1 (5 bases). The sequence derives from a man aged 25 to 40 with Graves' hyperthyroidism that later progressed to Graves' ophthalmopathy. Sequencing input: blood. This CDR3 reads CASSFNQGVNTEAFF. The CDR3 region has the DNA TGTGCCAGCAGCTTCAATCAAGGGGTGAACACTGAAGCTTTCTTT.